A single sample gave rise to the 9 T cell receptor beta chains below, sequenced in a study of graft-versus-host responses after intestinal transplantation (dated by TCRdb to the early 2020s). The library was generated by the immunoSEQ multiplex PCR assay. This immuneACCESS table, as held by TCRdb, lists in-frame sequences with V and J called but not all clones. Of the missing ones, under half trace to an unresolved V gene in checked studies; the others have no known cause. In all, the sample holds under 30,000 clones, and roughly 88% of those were seen once. The ten largest clones represent 0.96% of the sample. The specimen comprised PBMCs, sampled 450 to 480 days after intestinal transplant. These receptors were collected from a human patient who received an intestinal transplant, so some T cells may come from the graft donor.

V and J are TRBV7-8 and TRBJ2-1, with D possibly called TRBD1 or TRBD2 (5 bases each). The V end lost 4 bases, the J end lost 3 bases, and 10 bases lay between the germline ends. The germline V gene encodes CDR1 SGHVS and CDR2 FQNEAQ. The CDR3 runs to 14 residues. CDR3 amino acids: CASSSWDRYNEQFF. CDR3 sequence (DNA): TGTGCCAGCAGCTCCTGGGACCGCTACAATGAGCAGTTCTTC.

The CDR3 sequence: CASSSPGTGGNEQYF. The CDR3, as DNA: TGTGCCAGCAGTTCCCCTGGGACAGGGGGTAACGAGCAGTACTTC. The chain is built from TRBV28 and TRBJ2-7; 11 nucleotides align to TRBD1. Germline V gives CDR1 MDHEN, CDR2 SYDVKM. The CDR3 runs 15 residues. Trimming cost V 4 bases and J 5 bases; bases outside gene matches: 7.

This rearrangement joins TRBV5-1 to TRBJ2-3; unclear D gene. Germline CDR1 SGHRS, CDR2 YFSETQ. CDR3 length: 12 residues. The ends were cut back, 4 bases at V and 2 bases at J, with 5 bases in the middle. The CDR3 nucleotides read TGCGCCAGCAGCAGATACACAGATACGCAGTATTTT. Its protein product is CASSRYTDTQYF.

The chain carries TRBV5-1 and TRBJ2-2; 13 bases map to TRBD2. V shed 3 bases and J 4 bases; nucleotides not matched to a gene: 6. The CDR3 totals 17 residues. Germline V gene lookup returns CDR1 SGHRS and CDR2 YFSETQ. For the CDR3, the DNA is TGCGCCAGCAGCTACGGACTAGCGGGAGCGGGCACCGGGGAGCTGTTTTTT. It specifies CASSYGLAGAGTGELFF.

The J gene is TRBJ1-1, the V gene TRBV7-8; 8 bases fit TRBD1. J lost 0 bases, V lost 4 bases, and 4 bases had no gene match. CDR1 and CDR2 (germline): SGHVS, FQNEAQ. This CDR3 is 15 amino acids long. CDR3 residues: CASSSRQGMNTEAFF. The CDR3 DNA follows: TGTGCCAGCAGCTCCCGACAGGGGATGAACACTGAAGCTTTCTTT.

The rearrangement uses TRBV6-1 and TRBJ1-4, with TRBD1 matching 7 bases. Germline values: CDR1 MNHNS, CDR2 SASEGT. This CDR3 is 15 amino acids long. J gave up 7 bases and V 3 bases, and 8 bases lay outside the gene matches. The CDR3 nucleotides are TGTGCCAGCAGTGAGCCGACAGGGCGGGGTGAAAAACTGTTTTTT. This encodes CASSEPTGRGEKLFF.

The table lists this clone with a count of one. The chain has TRBV6-5 and TRBJ1-1; D gene uncertain. Germline loops: CDR1 MNHEY, CDR2 SVGAGI. The CDR3 consists of 14 residues. V lost 3 bases and J lost 5, with 13 bases in between. The CDR3 DNA reads as TGTGCCAGCAGTTATTTAAAGCCGGGGACTGAAGCTTTCTTT. Residues: CASSYLKPGTEAFF.

The V and J genes are TRBV5-1 and TRBJ2-1; no clear D gene. This CDR3 spans 15 amino acids. The germline V gene encodes CDR1 SGHRS and CDR2 YFSETQ. Trimming pared 0 bases from V and 6 bases from J, leaving 13 bases between. The CDR3 region has the DNA TGCGCCAGCAGCTTGGAACTCCCAAGTAGCAATGAGCAGTTCTTC. Its translation: CASSLELPSSNEQFF.

The chain recombines TRBV5-4 with TRBJ2-4, with 9 bases aligning to TRBD2. Losses at the gene ends were 7 bases for V and 0 bases for J; bases not matched to a gene: 11. Germline values: CDR1 SGHNT, CDR2 YYREEE (reference sequence). The CDR3 length is 17 residues. The CDR3 is CASYSREGLRAKNIQYF. CDR3 coding DNA: TGTGCCAGCTACTCGCGGGAGGGCTTAAGAGCCAAAAACATTCAGTACTTC.